Reported below is one TCR beta chain. Per the authors' pipeline: ImmunoSEQ yielded junction-only sequences lacking quality scores, so filtering differed. Sequenced by immunoSEQ multiplex PCR; TCRdb stores in-frame clones only, minus some. V, J and clone size were drawn from that table, and D and trimming were deduced from the DNA. In the table there are 2 million to 2.5 million clones, around 90% of which are singletons. The data originate from a study of shared clonotypes between healthy human individuals. Background on the study: Each donor's CD4 naive and CD4 memory cells filled three plates apiece, CD8 naive two, and CD8 memory one.

The V gene's germline CDR1 is SGHDT and CDR2 YYEEEE. CDR3 length equals 19 residues. The junction had 18 bases not matched to a gene; V was cut back by 2 bases and J by 5 bases. The source is a man in his late teens or twenties in good health. Some clones in this sample may be carry-over from other donors' samples. Specimen: naive CD4+ T cells from PBMCs. Noted subset: CD45RA+ positively selected. The V gene is TRBV5-6, the J gene TRBJ2-3; the match to TRBD1 covers 9 bases. Written as DNA, the CDR3 is TGTGCCAGCAGCTTAATAGTAGGACAGGGGACCCTTGCGGGAGATACGCAGTATTTT. It specifies CASSLIVGQGTLAGDTQYF.